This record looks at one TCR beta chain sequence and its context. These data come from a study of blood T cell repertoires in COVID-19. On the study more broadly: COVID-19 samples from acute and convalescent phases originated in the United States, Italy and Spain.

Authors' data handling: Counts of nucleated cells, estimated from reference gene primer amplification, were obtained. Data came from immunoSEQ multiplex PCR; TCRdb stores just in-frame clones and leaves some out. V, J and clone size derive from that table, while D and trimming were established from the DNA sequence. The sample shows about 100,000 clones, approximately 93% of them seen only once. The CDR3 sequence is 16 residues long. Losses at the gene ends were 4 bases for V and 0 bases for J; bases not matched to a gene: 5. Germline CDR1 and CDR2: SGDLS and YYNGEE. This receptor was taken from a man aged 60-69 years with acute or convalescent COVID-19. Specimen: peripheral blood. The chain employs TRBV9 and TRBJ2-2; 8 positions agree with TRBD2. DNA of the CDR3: TGTGCCAGCAGCCCCCCGGGGGGGACGAACACCGGGGAGCTGTTTTTT. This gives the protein CASSPPGGTNTGELFF.